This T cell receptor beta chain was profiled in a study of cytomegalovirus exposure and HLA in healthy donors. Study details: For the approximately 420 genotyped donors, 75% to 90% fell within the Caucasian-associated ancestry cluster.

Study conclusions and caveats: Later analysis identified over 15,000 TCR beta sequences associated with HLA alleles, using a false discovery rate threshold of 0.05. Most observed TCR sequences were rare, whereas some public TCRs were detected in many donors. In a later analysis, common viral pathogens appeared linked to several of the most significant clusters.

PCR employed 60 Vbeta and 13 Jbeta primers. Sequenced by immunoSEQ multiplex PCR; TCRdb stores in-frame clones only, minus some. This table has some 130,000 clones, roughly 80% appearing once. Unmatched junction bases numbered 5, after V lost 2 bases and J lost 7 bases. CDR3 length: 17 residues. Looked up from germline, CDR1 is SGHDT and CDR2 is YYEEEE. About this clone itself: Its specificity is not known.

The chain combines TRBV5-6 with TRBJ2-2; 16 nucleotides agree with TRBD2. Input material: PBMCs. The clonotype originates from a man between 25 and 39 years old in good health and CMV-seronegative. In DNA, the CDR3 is TGTGCCAGCAGCTTTCCGGGACTAGCGGGAGGGGACGGGGAGCTGTTTTTT. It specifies CASSFPGLAGGDGELFF. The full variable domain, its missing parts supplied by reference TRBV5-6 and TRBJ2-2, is DAGVTQSPTHLIKTRGQQVTLRCSPKSGHDTVSWYQQALGQGPQFIFQYYEEEERQRGNFPDRFSGHQFPNYSSELNVNALLLGDSALYLCASSFPGLAGGDGELFFGEGSRLTVL.